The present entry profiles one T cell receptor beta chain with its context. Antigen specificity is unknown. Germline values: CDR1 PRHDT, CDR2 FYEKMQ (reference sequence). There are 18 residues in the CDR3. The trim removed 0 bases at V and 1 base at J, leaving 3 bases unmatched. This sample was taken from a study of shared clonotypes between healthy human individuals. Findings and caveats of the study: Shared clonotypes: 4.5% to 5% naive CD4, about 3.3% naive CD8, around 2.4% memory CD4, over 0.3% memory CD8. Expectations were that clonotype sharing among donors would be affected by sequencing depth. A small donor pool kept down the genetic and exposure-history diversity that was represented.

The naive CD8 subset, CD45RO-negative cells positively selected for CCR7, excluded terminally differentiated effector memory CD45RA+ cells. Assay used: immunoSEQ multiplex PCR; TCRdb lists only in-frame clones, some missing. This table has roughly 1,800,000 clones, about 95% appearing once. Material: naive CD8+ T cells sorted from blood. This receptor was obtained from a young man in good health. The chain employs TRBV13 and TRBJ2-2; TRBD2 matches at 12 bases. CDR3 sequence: CASSLGLAGGLNTGELFF. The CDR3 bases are TGTGCCAGCAGCTTAGGACTAGCGGGGGGCCTGAACACCGGGGAGCTGTTTTTT.